This T cell receptor (beta chain) appears in the sequencing data of a study of CD8 T cells in Susac syndrome. This CDR3 is built from 14 residues. The V end was cut by 3 bases, the J end by 6 bases, with 14 bases between. CDR1 is SEHNR and CDR2 is FQNEAQ in the germline V gene (reference sequence). Reverse transcription of about 0.5 to 1 ug RNA was carried out with random hexamers. MiXCR, run by TCRdb on the immunoSEQ multiplex PCR reads, gives a single entry per CDR3 protein. This table has about 22,000 distinct CDR3 sequences, 85% to 95% appearing once. This TCR derives from a human donor in good health. The sequenced material came from CD8+ T cells from PBMCs. This sequence joins TRBV7-9 and TRBJ1-1; no clear D. CDR3: CASSFDIRFAEAFF. CDR3 bases: TGTGCCAGCAGCTTTGACATTAGATTCGCTGAAGCTTTCTTT.